This is a list of T cell receptor beta chains from one sample in a study of CD8+CD57+ T cells in acquired aplastic anemia. TCRdb itself ran the reads through MiXCR, one entry per CDR3 protein. Of roughly 420,000 distinct CDR3 sequences in the sample, under 80% were seen once. Specimen: sorted CD4+, CD8+, or CD8+CD57+ T cells (not recorded which) from PBMCs. The source is a human donor in good health, serving as a control. Both conserved end residues are part of each CDR3. The D gene is left open where the match is weak. The size of a clone is reported for some rows only, either as once, few or many, or as a class for expanded clones.

D: TRBD2; J: TRBJ2-5; size: many; V: TRBV30; DNA: TGTGCCTGGAGTGACGGACTAGCGGGGGGGCTGTACTTC; CDR3: CAWSDGLAGGLYF
D: NA; J: TRBJ1-1; size: many; V: TRBV30; DNA: TGTGCCTGGAGAAGGGATTTCAACACTGAAGCTTTCTTT; CDR3: CAWRRDFNTEAFF
D: NA; J: TRBJ1-5; size: once; V: TRBV7-7; DNA: TGTGCTAGCAGCTTAGCGCTCGGACAGCCCAATCAGCCCCAGCATTTT; CDR3: CASSLALGQPNQPQHF
D: TRBD1; J: TRBJ2-1; size: NA; V: TRBV10-3; DNA: TGTGCCATCAGTGAGGGACAGGGAGGCGCGTTCTTC; CDR3: CAISEGQGGAFF
D: NA; J: TRBJ2-2; size: NA; V: TRBV25-1; DNA: TGTGCCAGCAGTGAATCGGATAACACCGGGGAGCTGTTTTTT; CDR3: CASSESDNTGELFF
D: NA; J: TRBJ2-5; size: NA; V: TRBV25-1; DNA: TGTGCCAGCAGTGAATCCAGTGGGCAAGAGACCCAGTACTTC; CDR3: CASSESSGQETQYF
D: NA; J: TRBJ2-2; size: many; V: TRBV3-1; DNA: TGTGCCAGCAAGGGACCCGGGGAGCTGTTTTTT; CDR3: CASKGPGELFF
D: TRBD1; J: TRBJ1-3; size: NA; V: TRBV7-2; DNA: TGTGCTAGCACCGAGACAGGGACGGGAAACACCATATATTTT; CDR3: CASTETGTGNTIYF
D: NA; J: TRBJ1-2; size: NA; V: TRBV19; DNA: TGTGCCAGTAGTAGAGCGAGGGGGAACTATGGCTACACCTTC; CDR3: CASSRARGNYGYTF
D: TRBD2; J: TRBJ2-3; size: NA; V: TRBV12-3/TRBV12-4; DNA: TGTGCCAGCAGTCGACCAGGGAGGGGAAACACAGATACGCGGCATTTT; CDR3: CASSRPGRGNTDTRHF
D: NA; J: TRBJ2-7; size: NA; V: TRBV10-3; DNA: TGTGCCAGCAGTGAACCTAAACGGACAGCGTTGTACGAGCAGTACTTC; CDR3: CASSEPKRTALYEQYF
D: TRBD1; J: TRBJ1-2; size: many; V: TRBV19; DNA: TGTGCCAGTCTAAGACAGGGGCAGGGTGGCTACACCTTC; CDR3: CASLRQGQGGYTF
D: NA; J: TRBJ1-5; size: NA; V: TRBV10-2; DNA: TGCGCCAGCAGTGAGTCCGGGGTTAGCAATCAGCCCCAGCATTTT; CDR3: CASSESGVSNQPQHF
D: NA; J: TRBJ1-2; size: NA; V: TRBV20-1; DNA: TGCAGTGCTAGCGGACAGAATTATGGCTACACCTTC; CDR3: CSASGQNYGYTF
D: NA; J: TRBJ1-6; size: NA; V: TRBV2; DNA: TGTGCCAGCAGCCGAACGGGGGAGAACAATTCACCCCTCCACTTT; CDR3: CASSRTGENNSPLHF
D: NA; J: TRBJ1-2; size: NA; V: TRBV20-1; DNA: TGCAGTGCGAGTTATGGCAACACCTTC; CDR3: CSASYGNTF
D: TRBD1; J: TRBJ2-7; size: NA; V: TRBV10-1; DNA: TGCGCCAGCAGTGAGTCCAGTTGGGACAGGCCATACGAGCAGTACTTC; CDR3: CASSESSWDRPYEQYF
D: NA; J: TRBJ1-1; size: many; V: TRBV12-3/TRBV12-4; DNA: TGTGCCAGCAGTTTAGACAGGGACACTGAAGCTTTCTTT; CDR3: CASSLDRDTEAFF